This TCR beta chain originates from a study of cytomegalovirus exposure and HLA in healthy donors. Overall study findings and caveats: Researchers had no immune exposure information except CMV serostatus available. Accurate HLA-A and HLA-B prediction from TCR beta sequences was reported for most subjects. In a later analysis, TCR beta V- and J-gene trimming was associated with a missense DCLRE1C variant. The likely explanation for a cluster of highly shared sequence variants was sequencing artifact.

This CDR3 spans 15 amino acids. Germline values: CDR1 SGHDT, CDR2 YYEEEE. V was clipped by 4 bases and J by 0 bases, with 10 bases between them. The count of this clone is one. What it recognizes is unknown. A multiplex PCR was run with 60 Vbeta primers and 13 Jbeta primers. The method was immunoSEQ multiplex PCR; TCRdb's version includes in-frame clones alone and lacks a portion of them. The table lists approximately 160,000 clones, roughly 64% of them singletons, with 3% in the top ten. This TCR was sampled from a woman in her 30s in good health and CMV-seropositive. The chain uses TRBV5-6 and TRBJ1-4, with D unresolved. The source material was PBMCs. The CDR3 loop is CASSLMGTTNEKLFF. The CDR3 coding sequence is TGTGCCAGCAGCCTCATGGGCACAACTAATGAAAAACTGTTTTTT.